Following are 22 T cell receptor beta chains from one sample sequenced in a study of tumor-infiltrating lymphocytes in primary liver carcinoma. DNA and RNA were both co-extracted from 20-30 mg of bulk tissue that had not been sorted. Total RNA amounting to roughly 0.5 ug was the source from which TCR beta cDNA was made with a constant-region primer. Library construction for TCR beta comprised three nested multiplex PCR rounds performed with slightly modified ARM-PCR. Two initial PCR rounds of 10 to 11 cycles each paired TRBV1-TRBV30 forward primers with a C-beta reverse primer. TCRdb re-derived calls from the multiplex PCR reads in MiXCR, one entry per CDR3 protein. The sample consists of roughly 49,000 distinct CDR3 sequences, around 82% of them appearing once. The specimen was liver tumor tissue from sampling region 5. Subset given: tumor region T5, tumor centre. These receptors were taken from a man aged 35-49 years with primary liver carcinoma and hepatitis B virus infection.

The chain combines TRBV6-6 with TRBJ1-1, with D possibly matching TRBD1 (5 bases). The germline CDR1 and CDR2 sequences are MNHNY and SVGAGI (reference sequence). The CDR3 consists of 13 residues. The V end lost 5 bases, the J end lost 5 bases, and 12 bases lay between the germline ends. DNA of the CDR3: TGTGCCAGCAGTATAGAGGGGACTACTGAAGCTTTCTTT. Its translation is CASSIEGTTEAFF.

Points on this clonotype: A junction boundary mismatches the germline segment, possibly from a read error. The rearrangement joins TRBV5-6 to TRBJ2-5; 11 bases line up with TRBD1. The CDR3 spans 14 residues. Germline CDR1 reads SGHDT; CDR2 reads YYEEEE. The chain's CDR3 is CASSFRDRGKTQHF. CDR3 bases: TGCGCCAGCAGCTTCCGGGACAGGGGGAAGACCCAGCACTTC.

Comment on this clonotype: One end of the junction does not line up with germline, which may come from a read error. The CDR3 sequence is CASSFRGFGYGYTF. In DNA form, the CDR3 reads TGTGCCAGTAGCTTCAGGGGATTTGGCTATGGTTACACCTTC. The chain uses TRBV11-1 and TRBJ1-2; a possible D gene is TRBD1 (6 bases). The CDR3 is 14 residues long. The germline CDR1 and CDR2 sequences are SGHAT and FQDESV (reference sequence).

This clonotype showed up many times. This may come from a read error, since a much larger clone is one base off. J is TRBJ1-6 and V is TRBV14, with 8 bases identical to TRBD1. The CDR3 consists of 15 residues. Germline V gene sequence: CDR1 SGHDN, CDR2 FVKESK. The DNA of the CDR3 is TGTGCCAGCAGCCACAGACAGGGGCAGAATTCACCCTTCCACTTT. Translated, it gives CASSHRQGQNSPFHF.

Worth noting for this clonotype: The CDR3 does not close with the conserved phenylalanine or tryptophan, likely indicating a read error. The DNA is omitted, as the CDR3 cannot be located on it reliably, and the CDR3 follows TCRdb's listing. The chain combines TRBV21-1 with TRBJ2-7; the table's D call of TRBD1 was not tested on the DNA. TRBV21-1 corresponds to a pseudogene. The CDR3 is 17 residues long, counting both termini. The CDR3 sequence is CASSRTPTGTVAREQYL.

Worth noting for this clonotype: Since a much larger clone is just one base distant, this may be a read error. The J gene is TRBJ1-1, the V gene TRBV2; no clear D gene. Trimming removed 6 bases at V and 2 bases at J, with 13 bases between. Germline values: CDR1 SNHLY, CDR2 FYNNEI. The CDR3 is made up of 14 amino acids. CDR3 in amino acids: CASRILGDNTEAFF. The CDR3 DNA reads TGTGCCAGCAGGATACTCGGTGATAACACTGAAGCTTTCTTT.

This clonotype showed up just a few times. The chain carries TRBV5-4 and TRBJ2-1, with TRBD2 as a possible D gene (6 bases). The CDR3 sequence is 14 residues long. Per germline, CDR1 SGHNT and CDR2 YYREEE (reference sequence). The ends were cut back, 0 bases at V and 5 bases at J, with 9 bases in the middle. CDR3 sequence: CASSLVLAHNEQFF. The DNA for the CDR3 is TGTGCCAGCAGCTTGGTACTAGCCCACAATGAGCAGTTCTTC.

The CDR3 nucleotides read TGTGCCAGCTGTCGGACCCGACTAGTCCTCGGTCGGGCCTCTGGGGCCAACGTCCTGACTTTC. Amino acids: CASCRTRLVLGRASGANVLTF. V usage is TRBV12-3 or TRBV12-4 and J usage is TRBJ2-6, with D maybe TRBD2 (6 bases). CDR3 size: 21 residues. The V and J ends lost 8 bases and 0 bases respectively, with 29 bases between them.

This clonotype was picked up one time. At one of its ends the junction is not consistent with the germline gene, which may arise from a read error. The V gene is TRBV7-8, the J gene TRBJ1-1; no clear D. The CDR3 is 14 amino acids. CDR1 and CDR2 from the germline V gene are SGHVS and FQNEAQ. This CDR3 is CASSLAGGNTEAIF. The CDR3 nucleotides are TGTGCCAGCAGCTTAGCGGGAGGGAACACTGAAGCTATCTTT.

Only one count was recorded for this clonotype. At one end the junction does not follow the germline gene, possibly because of a read error. The chain couples TRBV6-6 to TRBJ1-1; D is undetermined. The CDR3 has 16 residues. Germline CDR1 and CDR2: MNHNY and SVGAGI (reference sequence). The CDR3 coding sequence is TGTGCCAGCAGTTACATGCTCGTCAGCATGAACACTGAAGCTTTCTTC. Amino acid sequence: CASSYMLVSMNTEAFF.

In this sample, this clonotype turned up a few times. A read error may explain this, as a much larger clone is one base away. The chain links TRBV2 to TRBJ1-6; D unclear. Germline-derived CDR1 and CDR2 are SNHLY and FYNNEI. The CDR3 spans 14 residues. V was shortened by 8 bases and J by 0 bases, with 8 bases between the two germline ends. CDR3 amino acids: CASGVDSYNSPLHF. CDR3 nucleotide sequence: TGTGCCAGCGGGGTAGACTCCTATAATTCACCCCTCCACTTT.

This clonotype was recorded a few times. An end of the junction does not agree with germline; a read error may underlie this. This chain connects TRBV12-3 or TRBV12-4 to TRBJ2-3; 8 nucleotides line up with TRBD1. The CDR3 runs to 15 residues. CDR3 coding DNA: TGTGCCAGCAGTAAAGGGGACAGGAGCACAGATACGCAATATTTT. Encoded protein: CASSKGDRSTDTQYF.

The count of this clonotype is one. The final CDR3 position lacks the conserved phenylalanine or tryptophan, pointing to a likely read error. CDR3 amino acids: CVSSLRLAGDSSEAQYS. The CDR3 coding sequence is TGTGTCAGCAGCTTAAGGCTAGCGGGTGACTCGAGCGAGGCCCAGTACTCC. The chain joins TRBV11-2 to TRBJ2-5, with 8 nucleotides matching TRBD2. CDR1 is SGHAT, CDR2 FQNNGV, per germline. The CDR3 sequence is 17 residues long.

This clonotype has just a few counts. The genes are TRBV20-1 and TRBJ2-1, with 7 bases identical to TRBD2. CDR1 is DFQATT, CDR2 SNEGSKA, per germline (reference sequence). The CDR3 spans 11 residues. The CDR3 bases are TGCGGGGGGAGGGCAAATCGCGAGCAGTTCTTC. As protein: CGGRANREQFF.

The J gene is TRBJ2-1, the V gene TRBV11-3; no clear D gene. Trimming cost V 2 bases and J 5 bases, with 10 bases left between them. Germline loops: CDR1 SGHNT, CDR2 YENEEA. This CDR3 has 14 amino acids. This chain's CDR3 is CASSLSVWDNEQFF. CDR3 DNA sequence: TGTGCCAGCAGCTTAAGCGTCTGGGACAATGAGCAGTTCTTC.

The chain joins TRBV12-3 or TRBV12-4 to TRBJ2-3; 7 nucleotides agree with TRBD2. The CDR3 runs 14 residues. The J segment lost 4 bases and the V segment lost 6 bases, leaving 7 bases of the junction unmatched. The chain's CDR3 is CASSLGGSPDTQYF. The DNA of the CDR3 is TGTGCCAGCAGCTTGGGGGGGTCTCCAGATACGCAGTATTTT.

The rearrangement links TRBV11-2 to TRBJ2-1; D gene unclear. The CDR3 runs to 14 residues. Trimming removed 9 bases at V and 2 bases at J, with 14 bases between. Germline-derived CDR1 and CDR2 are SGHAT and FQNNGV. CDR3 DNA sequence: TGTGCCAGTAGAGAGTGGAACCCCTACAATGAGCAGTTCTTC. Its protein product is CASREWNPYNEQFF.

In this sample, this clonotype turned up a few times. The CDR3: CASSLARGRAEAFF. CDR3 DNA sequence: TGTGCCAGCAGCTTAGCGAGGGGCAGGGCTGAAGCTTTCTTT. The chain combines TRBV7-2 with TRBJ1-1; maybe TRBD1 (5 bases). Germline-derived CDR1 and CDR2 are SGHTA and FQGNSA. V lost 0 bases to trimming and J lost 6 bases, with 11 bases between them. The length of the CDR3 is 14 residues.

Note on this clonotype: One end of the junction fails to match germline, which may point to a read error. V and J are TRBV6-2 or TRBV6-3 and TRBJ2-2; D might be TRBD2 (6 bases). CDR1 and CDR2 from the germline V gene are MNHEY and SVGEGT. The CDR3 sequence is 14 residues long. DNA of the CDR3: TGTGCAAGCAGTTTCGTCGGGAGTACCGGGGAGCCGTTTTTT. Translated, it gives CASSFVGSTGEPFF.

The CDR3: CASSVQDAQETQYF. As DNA, the CDR3 is TGCGCCAGCAGCGTACAGGATGCCCAAGAGACCCAGTACTTC. The chain uses TRBV5-1 and TRBJ2-5; a possible D gene is TRBD1 (5 bases). Germline V lookup: CDR1 SGHRS, CDR2 YFSETQ. The V end was cut by 4 bases, the J end by 1 base, with 11 bases between. The CDR3 totals 14 residues.

As to this clonotype: Germline is not matched at one junction end, which may reflect a read error. The chain has TRBV5-5 and TRBJ2-1, with TRBD1 matching over 8 bases. The CDR3 length is 18 residues. Germline CDR1 reads SGHKS; CDR2 reads YYEKEE (reference sequence). The CDR3 DNA reads TGTGCCAGCATCTTGTACGTGTTGATAGGACAGGGTAGCAATGAGCAGTTCTTC. Translation: CASILYVLIGQGSNEQFF.

The rearrangement links TRBV5-4 to TRBJ2-3; no definite D call. CDR1 and CDR2 (germline): SGHNT, YYREEE (reference sequence). V was cut by 3 bases and J by 0 bases, with 8 bases left in between. The CDR3 runs to 14 residues. Here the CDR3 reads CASSSNTSTDTQYF. For the CDR3, the DNA is TGTGCCAGCAGCTCGAACACAAGCACAGATACGCAGTATTTT.